The 11 T cell receptor beta chains presented below share a single source sample, sequenced in a study of Graves' ophthalmopathy and Graves' hyperthyroidism. The authors amplified TCR beta CDR3 regions from RNA transcripts. First-round RT-PCR employed HTBI primers, with a second-round multiplex PCR after it. TCRdb reprocessed the multiplex PCR reads with MiXCR, giving one entry per CDR3 protein. The sample includes 350,000 to 400,000 distinct CDR3 sequences, approximately 15% of them seen just once. The sample comprised peripheral blood. The receptors were sampled from a woman between 18 and 30 years old with stable Graves' hyperthyroidism.

This clonotype showed up many times. The chain carries TRBV6-1 and TRBJ2-5, with D possibly called TRBD1 or TRBD2 (5 bases each). Per the germline V gene, CDR1 is MNHNS and CDR2 is SASEGT. The V and J ends lost 8 bases and 7 bases respectively, with 14 bases between them. CDR3 length: 12 residues. The CDR3 nucleotides are TGTGCCAGCTCCGGGACCCCGGGGACCCAGTACTTC. Amino acid sequence: CASSGTPGTQYF.

This clonotype was detected many times. The CDR3 coding sequence is TGTGCCAGCAGCTCCACGAGTACGGCTTTCTTT. It encodes CASSSTSTAFF. This chain uses TRBV11-2 with TRBJ1-1; no clear D. The CDR3 covers 11 residues. CDR1 and CDR2 (germline): SGHAT, FQNNGV. Trimming pared 4 bases from V and 11 bases from J, leaving 11 bases between.

The rearrangement links TRBV28 to TRBJ1-1, with D hard to call. The CDR3 has 15 residues. V lost 3 bases, J lost 5 bases, and 16 bases lay in between. Germline V gene sequence: CDR1 MDHEN, CDR2 SYDVKM. CDR3 in DNA: TGTGCCAGCAGTTTTAGGTGGGCGGTTAGGACTGAAGCTTTCTTT. Its protein product is CASSFRWAVRTEAFF.

The rearrangement links TRBV12-3 or TRBV12-4 to TRBJ2-2; 9 bases fit TRBD2. CDR3 length: 14 amino acids. Trimming at V came to 6 bases and at J to 6 bases, leaving 5 bases not matched to a gene. The CDR3 nucleotides are TGTGCCAGCAGGGCTGCGGGGGGGCCCGGGGAGCTGTTTTTT. This translates into CASRAAGGPGELFF.

This clonotype was observed many times. The V gene is TRBV12-5, the J gene TRBJ1-5; TRBD1 might be the D (6 bases). Trimming shortened V by 5 bases and J by 0 bases, and 14 bases separated the two germline ends. The germline V gene encodes CDR1 LGHNT and CDR2 FRNRAP. The CDR3 covers 16 residues. In DNA, the CDR3 is TGTGCTAGTGGTCCCCCGACAGGCGATAGCAATCAGCCCCAGCATTTT. The encoded protein is CASGPPTGDSNQPQHF.

This clonotype was counted ten times or more. V gene TRBV6-2 or TRBV6-3 combines with J gene TRBJ1-5; 7 bases fit TRBD1. Losses at the gene ends were 6 bases for V and 4 bases for J; bases not matched to a gene: 6. Germline CDR1 reads MNHEY; CDR2 reads SVGEGT. The CDR3 covers 14 residues. CDR3 protein: CASRAQGPNQPQHF. Written as DNA, the CDR3 is TGTGCCAGCAGAGCACAGGGGCCAAATCAGCCCCAGCATTTT.

The table lists this clonotype with many counts. This sequence joins TRBV25-1 and TRBJ1-2; weak D call: TRBD1 (6 bases). Looked up from germline, CDR1 is MGHDK and CDR2 is SYGVNS. This CDR3 region has 14 residues. Trimming left V 6 bases short and J 2 bases short, with 13 bases between. CDR3 DNA sequence: TGTGCCAGCAGCCCGGACAGAGACAACTATGGCTACACCTTC. It specifies CASSPDRDNYGYTF.

This rearrangement joins TRBV12-3 or TRBV12-4 to TRBJ2-2, with TRBD1 matching over 10 bases. V dropped 6 bases and J dropped 5; count of bases not matched to a gene: 6. CDR3 size: 15 residues. CDR3 in DNA: TGTGCCAGCAGCCTGACAGGGGGCAAGACCGGGGAGCTGTTTTTT. Amino acids: CASSLTGGKTGELFF.

This clonotype has a count of ten or more. J is TRBJ2-7 and V is TRBV19; D possibly corresponds to TRBD2 (5 bases). Germline values: CDR1 LNHDA, CDR2 SQIVND (reference sequence). Trimming pared 10 bases from V and 0 bases from J, leaving 13 bases between. This CDR3 is 13 amino acids long. This chain's CDR3 is CATSAAFSYEQYF. CDR3 DNA: TGTGCCACCTCAGCGGCCTTCTCCTACGAGCAGTACTTC.

In regard to this clonotype: At one of its ends the junction is not consistent with the germline gene, which may arise from a read error. This chain links TRBV12-3 or TRBV12-4 with TRBJ1-2; maybe TRBD1 (5 bases). The length of the CDR3 is 13 residues. Written as DNA, the CDR3 is TGTGCCAGCAGCCCACCCGACCAATTTGGCTACAGGTTC. The encoded protein is CASSPPDQFGYRF.

There are many counts of this clonotype. This chain connects TRBV7-2 to TRBJ2-7; D is unclear. The V end lost 1 base, the J end lost 7 bases, and 11 bases lay between the germline ends. CDR1 is SGHTA, CDR2 FQGNSA, per germline. The CDR3 totals 13 residues. CDR3 DNA: TGTGCCAGCAGCTTAGTCCTTTTGGGGGAGCAGTACTTC. Translating it yields CASSLVLLGEQYF.